The 32 T cell receptor beta chains given below trace back to one sample, sequenced in a study of blood T cell repertoires in COVID-19. Using immunoSEQ multiplex PCR, the repertoire was profiled, and TCRdb retains in-frame clones only, with some absent. The table includes 17,000 or so clones, approximately 78% detected once. Sequencing was performed on peripheral blood. The receptor set was obtained from a man aged 60 to 69 with active or convalescent COVID-19.

This clone was counted a few times. The rearrangement joins TRBV11-3 to TRBJ2-7, with D possibly TRBD2 on 6 matching bases. CDR3 length: 14 residues. CDR1 SGHNT and CDR2 YENEEA come from the germline V gene. V was pared by 1 base and J by 1 base, with 8 bases between. CDR3 DNA: TGTGCCAGCAGCTTAGGGCGGGGTTCCTACGAGCAGTACTTC. Its translation: CASSLGRGSYEQYF.

This clone showed up just a few times. The rearrangement uses TRBV5-1 and TRBJ2-1, with D possibly TRBD2 on 6 matching bases. CDR1 and CDR2 from the germline V gene are SGHRS and YFSETQ. The CDR3 length is 17 residues. The V gene lost 1 base and the J gene lost 0 bases, with 14 bases spanning the gap. CDR3 protein: CASSLYAGTSSYNEQFF. In DNA, the CDR3 is TGCGCCAGCAGCTTGTACGCGGGGACGAGCTCCTACAATGAGCAGTTCTTC.

The V and J genes are TRBV5-1 and TRBJ2-5; the D gene is possibly TRBD1 (6 bases). Trimming removed 3 bases at V and 2 bases at J, with 11 bases between. This CDR3 is 14 amino acids long. Germline V CDR1 and CDR2: SGHRS, YFSETQ. The CDR3 protein is CASSSGQQQETQYF. The CDR3 DNA is TGCGCCAGCAGCTCTGGACAGCAGCAAGAGACCCAGTACTTC.

The gene calls are TRBV6-6 and TRBJ2-5; D may be TRBD2 (6 bases). This CDR3 spans 15 amino acids. The ends were cut back, 6 bases at V and 1 base at J, with 15 bases in the middle. Germline V gene lookup returns CDR1 MNHNY and CDR2 SVGAGI (reference sequence). The CDR3 region is CASSRRRGTQETQYF. CDR3 bases: TGTGCCAGCAGCCGAAGGAGGGGCACCCAAGAGACCCAGTACTTC.

J is TRBJ2-7 and V is TRBV27; D is unresolved. Germline V CDR1 and CDR2: MNHEY, SMNVEV (reference sequence). Trimming cost V 3 bases and J 4 bases, with 10 bases left between them. This CDR3 is 13 amino acids long. CDR3 DNA: TGTGCCAGCAGTTTGCTCCTAGGATACGAGCAGTACTTC. Its translation is CASSLLLGYEQYF.

This clone was found a few times. V usage is TRBV28 and J usage is TRBJ1-2; TRBD1 might be the D (6 bases). V gave up 7 bases and J gave up 4 bases, with 16 bases separating them. Germline assignment: CDR1 MDHEN and CDR2 SYDVKM. The CDR3 spans 14 residues. CDR3 sequence (DNA): TGTGCCAGCACCCAGGAGGGGGGGTTCTATGGCTACACCTTC. Translating gives CASTQEGGFYGYTF.

The rearrangement links TRBV7-3 to TRBJ1-2, with 8 bases that match TRBD1. CDR3 length equals 16 residues. V shed 5 bases, J shed 4 bases, and the junction held 12 bases outside the gene matches. Germline V gene data show CDR1 as SGHTA and CDR2 as FQGTGA. In nucleotides, the CDR3 is TGTGCCAGCAGCGAAAAACCGGGACAGGCTGCCTATGGCTACACCTTC. Translating gives CASSEKPGQAAYGYTF.

This chain links TRBV25-1 with TRBJ1-6; the D is unclear. V was pared by 3 bases and J by 7 bases, with 13 bases between. CDR1 is MGHDK and CDR2 is SYGVNS in the germline V gene. The CDR3 covers 15 residues. CDR3 protein: CASSDRALLNSPLHF. CDR3 DNA: TGTGCCAGCAGTGACCGCGCGCTACTAAATTCACCCCTCCACTTT.

The genes are TRBV5-1 and TRBJ2-5, with D maybe TRBD1 (6 bases). The CDR3 length is 16 residues. Trimming pared 4 bases from V and 3 bases from J, leaving 19 bases between. Germline loops: CDR1 SGHRS, CDR2 YFSETQ. CDR3 sequence (DNA): TGCGCCAGCAGCCCCTTCCGGATGGACAGAAAAGAGACCCAGTACTTC. It encodes CASSPFRMDRKETQYF. Full variable domain (remainder filled in from reference TRBV5-1 and TRBJ2-5): KAGVTQTPRYLIKTRGQQVTLSCSPISGHRSVSWYQQTPGQGLQFLFEYFSETQRNKGNFPGRFSGRQFSNSRSEMNVSTLELGDSALYLCASSPFRMDRKETQYFGPGTRLLVL.

The J gene is TRBJ2-7, the V gene TRBV28; 7 bases align to TRBD2. The CDR3 is 15 residues long. Germline lookup yields CDR1 MDHEN and CDR2 SYDVKM. V gave up 6 bases and J gave up 7 bases; unmatched junction bases: 15. The CDR3 region is CASSDPTSRSWEQYF. As DNA, the CDR3 is TGTGCCAGCAGCGACCCGACTAGCCGATCGTGGGAGCAGTACTTC.

This clone was counted between two and nine times. The chain joins TRBV28 to TRBJ1-2, with 10 positions matching TRBD1. This CDR3 has 15 residues. Looked up from germline, CDR1 is MDHEN and CDR2 is SYDVKM. J gave up 8 bases and V 10 bases, and 16 bases lay outside the gene matches. The CDR3 nucleotides are TGTGCCATATCCTCCGGGACAGGGGCCTTTGGGGGCTACACCTTC. Its protein is CAISSGTGAFGGYTF.

Only one count was recorded for this clone. J is TRBJ1-5 and V is TRBV9; a weak D match, TRBD1 (5 bases). The CDR3 contains 14 residues. Germline loops: CDR1 SGDLS, CDR2 YYNGEE. V was pared by 0 bases and J by 7 bases, with 11 bases between. The CDR3 spells CASSVEGTGQPQHF. CDR3 DNA: TGTGCCAGCAGCGTAGAAGGGACTGGCCAGCCCCAGCATTTT.

The chain couples TRBV5-1 to TRBJ1-4; 10 bases fit TRBD1. This CDR3 contains 14 residues. Germline values: CDR1 SGHRS, CDR2 YFSETQ. The V gene end was trimmed by 7 bases and the J gene end by 2 bases; junction bases not matched to a gene: 2. The CDR3 sequence: CASGTGETNEKLFF. CDR3 nucleotides: TGCGCCAGCGGGACAGGGGAGACTAATGAAAAACTGTTTTTT.

This clone was observed a few times. The CDR3 protein is CASSYPGQKPYF. Here the CDR3 DNA reads TGTGCCAGCAGTTACCCGGGACAGAAACCCTACTTC. V is TRBV6-5 and J is TRBJ2-7; 7 bases agree with TRBD1. The CDR3 covers 12 residues. With 2 bases clipped from V and 13 bases from J, the junction kept 8 bases outside the gene matches. CDR1 is MNHEY, CDR2 SVGAGI, per germline.

This chain joins TRBV4-1 and TRBJ2-1; D remains unclear. Germline values: CDR1 MGHRA, CDR2 YSYEKL. Trimming shortened V by 4 bases and J by 5 bases, and 15 bases separated the two germline ends. The CDR3 sequence is 15 residues long. The chain's CDR3 is CASSPPWQVHNEQFF. The CDR3 DNA reads as TGCGCCAGCAGCCCACCCTGGCAGGTGCACAATGAGCAGTTCTTC.

The chain employs TRBV24-1 and TRBJ2-1, with TRBD1 matching over 11 bases. The CDR3 extends over 16 amino acids. The ends lost 3 bases at V and 8 bases at J; junction bases unmatched: 8. Per germline, CDR1 KGHDR and CDR2 SFDVKD. In nucleotides, the CDR3 is TGTGCCACCAGTGATATAGGACAGGGGGCGCGATATGAGCAGTTCTTC. It codes for CATSDIGQGARYEQFF.

The rearrangement uses TRBV6-1 and TRBJ1-2; D remains unclear. CDR1 is MNHNS, CDR2 SASEGT, per germline. The germline V and J ends were trimmed by 3 bases and 2 bases, with 13 bases remaining between them. This CDR3 comprises 15 residues. The CDR3 here is CASSDRKIGNYGYTF. The DNA for the CDR3 is TGTGCCAGCAGTGACAGGAAAATAGGAAACTATGGCTACACCTTC.

This clone was observed a handful of times. The chain uses TRBV2 and TRBJ2-7; TRBD1 agrees at 7 bases. Germline V gives CDR1 SNHLY, CDR2 FYNNEI. There are 15 residues in the CDR3. J gave up 6 bases and V 1 base, and 9 bases lay outside the gene matches. The CDR3 region has the DNA TGTGCCAGCAGTGAAGGTAGGGGGCAGGGCCGCGAGCAGTACTTC. This sequence encodes CASSEGRGQGREQYF.

The V gene is TRBV14, the J gene TRBJ1-2, with 9 bases aligning to TRBD1. CDR3 size: 13 residues. CDR1 and CDR2 (germline): SGHDN, FVKESK. The J segment lost 8 bases and the V segment lost 4 bases, leaving 5 bases of the junction unmatched. Here the CDR3 DNA reads TGTGCCAGCAGCCGGGACAGGGCGTTAGGCTACACCTTC. It is translated as CASSRDRALGYTF.

The chain recombines TRBV5-1 with TRBJ1-5; D ambiguous. Per the germline V gene, CDR1 is SGHRS and CDR2 is YFSETQ. There are 15 residues in the CDR3. Trimming stripped 5 bases from V and 1 base from J, with 13 bases between. CDR3 loop: CASRFGVGSNQPQHF. CDR3 sequence (DNA): TGCGCCAGCAGGTTCGGGGTAGGCAGCAATCAGCCCCAGCATTTT.

The chain uses TRBV19 and TRBJ2-1; 8 nucleotides agree with TRBD2. The CDR3 is made up of 15 amino acids. Germline assignment: CDR1 LNHDA and CDR2 SQIVND (reference sequence). Trimming cost V 5 bases and J 8 bases; bases outside gene matches: 11. CDR3 sequence reads: CASSALAGGVDEQFF. As DNA, the CDR3 is TGTGCCAGTAGTGCTCTAGCGGGCGGCGTGGATGAGCAGTTCTTC. The whole variable domain, filled in from reference TRBV19 and TRBJ2-1, reads DGGITQSPKYLFRKEGQNVTLSCEQNLNHDAMYWYRQDPGQGLRLIYYSQIVNDFQKGDIAEGYSVSREKKESFPLTVTSAQKNPTAFYLCASSALAGGVDEQFFGPGTRLTVL.

The rearrangement joins TRBV6-5 to TRBJ1-1; D gene ambiguous. Germline CDR1 MNHEY, CDR2 SVGAGI. CDR3 size: 13 residues. The V end lost 2 bases, the J end lost 1 base, and 5 bases lay between the germline ends. The CDR3 sequence is CASSYGRNTEAFF. The CDR3 DNA follows: TGTGCCAGCAGTTACGGGAGGAACACTGAAGCTTTCTTT.

J is TRBJ2-5 and V is TRBV3-1 (or the pseudogene TRBV3-2), with 7 nucleotides matching TRBD2. Germline assignment: CDR1 LGHDT and CDR2 YNNKEL (reference sequence). The CDR3 sequence is 15 residues long. Germline trimming cut 3 bases from V and 5 bases from J; bases unmatched to any gene: 9. The CDR3 bases are TGTGCCAGCAGCCATACGCCGCTCGGGAGGGAGACCCAGTACTTC. Protein product: CASSHTPLGRETQYF.

The chain combines TRBV7-9 with TRBJ1-1; no reliable D call. The CDR3 covers 13 residues. Trimming left V 1 base short and J 5 bases short, with 8 bases between. Germline V gives CDR1 SEHNR, CDR2 FQNEAQ (reference sequence). Here the CDR3 reads CASSLERSTEAFF. CDR3 DNA: TGTGCCAGCAGCTTAGAGAGAAGTACTGAAGCTTTCTTT.

The chain recombines TRBV21-1 with TRBJ2-5; TRBD1, as called in the table, went unchecked against the DNA. TRBV21-1 is given as a pseudogene. CDR3 length equals 15 residues. Written as DNA, the CDR3 is TGTGCCAGCAGCAAAACCCCGGGACAGCCAGAGACCCAGTACTTC. Encoded protein: CASSKTPGQPETQYF.

This clone was seen only a few times. The chain is built from TRBV5-1 and TRBJ1-2; maybe TRBD1 (6 bases). CDR1 and CDR2 from the germline V gene are SGHRS and YFSETQ. This CDR3 is 13 amino acids long. V lost 0 bases, J lost 4 bases, and 7 bases lay in between. CDR3 bases: TGCGCCAGCAGCTTGGACAGGGCCTATGGCTACACCTTC. It translates to CASSLDRAYGYTF.

This clone showed up just a few times. This sequence joins TRBV5-1 and TRBJ2-5; D remains ambiguous. V was trimmed by 0 bases and J by 5 bases, leaving 17 bases between them. Looked up from germline, CDR1 is SGHRS and CDR2 is YFSETQ. The CDR3 sequence is 16 residues long. The CDR3 sequence: CASSLDRSSASETQYF. The CDR3 nucleotides read TGCGCCAGCAGCTTGGACCGGTCCTCCGCTTCGGAGACCCAGTACTTC.

V and J are TRBV28 and TRBJ1-2, with 8 bases fitting TRBD1. This CDR3 has 15 amino acids. Germline V lookup: CDR1 MDHEN, CDR2 SYDVKM. V shed 5 bases, J shed 8 bases, and the junction held 13 bases outside the gene matches. CDR3 DNA sequence: TGTGCCAGCAGTCCTCCAGTACAGGGGGGAAAAGGCTACACCTTC. It translates to CASSPPVQGGKGYTF.

This clone was seen only once. This sequence joins TRBV5-4 and TRBJ2-5; tentative D call: TRBD2 (6 bases). The V end lost 1 base, the J end lost 5 bases, and 9 bases lay between the germline ends. The CDR3 is 13 residues long. CDR1 and CDR2 (germline): SGHNT, YYREEE (reference sequence). The CDR3 DNA sequence: TGTGCCAGCAGCTTGATCGGGGGTGAGACCCAGTACTTC. Amino acid sequence: CASSLIGGETQYF. Variable domain in full (rest from reference TRBV5-4 and TRBJ2-5): ETGVTQSPTHLIKTRGQQVTLRCSSQSGHNTVSWYQQALGQGPQFIFQYYREEENGRGNFPPRFSGLQFPNYSSELNVNALELDDSALYLCASSLIGGETQYFGPGTRLLVL.

This chain connects TRBV9 to TRBJ2-7, with 11 nucleotides matching TRBD2. Germline V gene sequence: CDR1 SGDLS, CDR2 YYNGEE. J was trimmed by 6 bases and V by 2 bases; bases with no gene match: 4. The CDR3 loop spans 14 amino acids. CDR3 sequence reads: CASSVTSGSPEQYF. The CDR3 nucleotides read TGTGCCAGCAGCGTTACTAGCGGGAGCCCCGAGCAGTACTTC.

The rearrangement joins TRBV27 to TRBJ1-5, with TRBD1 as a possible D gene (5 bases). Trimming stripped 5 bases from V and 6 bases from J, with 11 bases between. The germline CDR1 and CDR2 sequences are MNHEY and SMNVEV (reference sequence). The CDR3 sequence is 13 residues long. The CDR3 DNA sequence: TGTGCCAGCAGTGAGTATAGGGGTCAGCCCCAGCATTTT. Amino acid sequence: CASSEYRGQPQHF.

J is TRBJ1-1 and V is TRBV7-3; the D is unclear. Trimming shortened V by 5 bases and J by 1 base, and 8 bases separated the two germline ends. The CDR3 is 13 residues long. Germline V lookup: CDR1 SGHTA, CDR2 FQGTGA. This CDR3 is CASSQTQNTEAFF. Here the CDR3 DNA reads TGTGCCAGCAGCCAAACACAGAACACTGAAGCTTTCTTT.